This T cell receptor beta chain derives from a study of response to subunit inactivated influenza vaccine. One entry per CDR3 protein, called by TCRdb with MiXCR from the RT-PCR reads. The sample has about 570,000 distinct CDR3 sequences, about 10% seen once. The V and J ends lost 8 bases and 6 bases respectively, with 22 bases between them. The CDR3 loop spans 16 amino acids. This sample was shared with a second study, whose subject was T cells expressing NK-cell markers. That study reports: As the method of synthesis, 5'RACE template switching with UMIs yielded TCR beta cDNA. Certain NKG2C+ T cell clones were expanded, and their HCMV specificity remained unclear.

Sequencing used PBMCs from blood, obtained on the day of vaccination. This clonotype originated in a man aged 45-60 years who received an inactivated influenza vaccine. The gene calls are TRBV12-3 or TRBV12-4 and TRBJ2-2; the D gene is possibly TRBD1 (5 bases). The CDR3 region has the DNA TGTGCCAGCCCAGGGCAGGGAAGGACGGGTGCCGGGGAGCTGTTTTTT. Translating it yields CASPGQGRTGAGELFF.